This TCR beta chain was sequenced in a study of cytomegalovirus exposure and HLA in healthy donors (TCRdb year 2017). Background for the entire study: An earlier analysis of more than 550 of the donors reported roughly 300 Gb of sequence data and 117 million unique TCR beta sequences obtained from roughly 180 million T cells. An early release that covered approximately 600 HLA-typed donors contained around 300 gigabases of sequencing data and tens of millions of unique TCR sequences. Of the 300 to 400 genotyped donors, roughly 85% fell in the genetic ancestry cluster associated with self-reported Caucasian donors. The study aimed to test whether signatures of past pathogen exposure could be identified by cataloging public T cell receptors. The study used immunosequencing to profile the T cell repertoires of 670 or so subjects and linked those repertoires to cytomegalovirus serostatus. Besides the first cohort of 500 to 700 subjects, a separate validation cohort made up of over 95 different subjects was used. The study combined high-throughput TCR immunosequencing, statistical association of individual TCRs with disease status, and machine learning to predict cytomegalovirus infection status. A later analysis re-analyzed previously published TCR beta repertoires from roughly 630 donors and added high-resolution HLA genotyping to study TCR occurrence patterns. Rather than using new phenotypic data, the later analysis identified candidate immune exposures from TCR beta sequences and from how often those sequences occurred across donors. An earlier analysis of some 500 of the donors applied high-throughput TCR beta sequencing to assess whether each TCR beta V gene segment acted as functional or pseudogenic. Donor age, sex, ethnicity and CMV serostatus were collected together with the repertoire data. A later genetic analysis took genome-wide SNP genotypes for about 55% of the 666 donors and used that subset as a discovery cohort. Every discovery cohort repertoire had been produced on one sequencing platform. Both class I and class II loci were covered by HLA typing, at four-digit resolution. Typing coverage varied by locus: about 620-630 donors for A, B, C, DRB1 and DQB1; roughly 560 for DQA1; approximately 570 for DPA1; 450 to 480 for DPB1. Roughly 5 DR-DQ haplotypes were treated as single units for association and clustering because of strong linkage in the cohort. On average, approximately 250,000 unique TCR beta nucleotide sequences were sequenced per donor among a few hundred genotyped donors of the cohort, with around 19% of those sequences being non-productive.

Points the paper makes about the study in general: An earlier analysis of several hundred of the donors showed that most TCR beta V segments appeared in productive rearrangements either about 87% or about 30% of the time, which broadly matched IMGT annotations. The 87-base-pair reads could not distinguish some IMGT-functional V segments, including TRBV6-2 and TRBV6-3, so those segments were excluded. For the cohort, immune exposure information was limited to CMV serostatus. Only TCR beta chains were sequenced in this cohort, and the absence of alpha or paired-chain data limited detectable features. A further reported finding was that TCR beta sequences accurately predicted the HLA-A and HLA-B alleles for most subjects in the first cohort. Three of the identified cytomegalovirus-associated TCR beta chains were confirmed in vitro to be specific for cytomegalovirus antigens. Specific HLA alleles were associated with 15,000 to 20,000 TCR beta sequences at a false discovery rate of 0.05 in a later analysis. Compared with the approximately 720-donor mean, donors in an Asian-associated ancestry cluster had fewer N-insertions in productive TCRs, according to a later genetic analysis. Linkage disequilibrium might explain the correlated functional status among segregating V segments, but an unknown experimental factor could not be ruled out. The presence/absence analyses assumed that sequencing depth was roughly uniform across donors, and that assumption may not be true. While some public TCRs were present in many individuals, most TCR sequences turned up only very rarely across donors. An association between a missense DCLRE1C variant and V-gene and J-gene trimming of TCR beta chains was found in a later genetic analysis and replicated in an independent cohort. A cluster of highly shared sequence variants was judged likely to represent a technical artifact of the sequencing pipeline. In both the original and validation cohorts, the classifier was reported to diagnose cytomegalovirus status with high specificity and sensitivity. When HLA alleles, especially DR and DQ, strongly co-occurred, attributing TCR associations to individual alleles was difficult. In a later analysis, most CMV-associated TCR beta chains were found to appear HLA-restricted, with HLA associations seemingly driven largely by CMV exposure. Because HLA typing was unavailable for some donors at each locus, only the typed subset was used in association tests. According to a later analysis, parvovirus B19, influenza, CMV and Epstein-Barr virus appeared linked to several top co-occurrence clusters. The earlier analysis of 587 of the donors excluded approximately 17 rarely observed V segments, including chromosome 9 orphons, because counts were too low. A later analysis found that TCR association rates varied across HLA loci, with DRB1 alleles showing the most associated TCRs and HLA-C alleles the fewest. In a later analysis, HLA-associated TCR beta chains were found to be more clonally expanded and to have lower generation probabilities than equally common non-associated chains. The authors suggested that the approach could potentially be generalized to other disease states and immunological phenotypes. The study listed 150 to 200 TCR beta chains as associated with cytomegalovirus.

The cohort was made up of 650 to 700 healthy bone marrow donors. At the time of sampling, every cohort member was nominally healthy, though immune exposures that went unrecorded were likely present. The donor tested CMV seropositive, placing the donor among the 290 or so seropositive members of the cohort. Each donor provided a peripheral blood sample, and peripheral blood mononuclear cells were used for TCR beta sequencing. Genomic DNA was extracted from the blood cell samples with the Qiagen DNeasy Blood Extraction Kit. CDR1 and CDR2 were assigned from the germline V gene as SGHDT and YYEEEE. The CDR3 spans 15 residues, from the cysteine through the phenylalanine. The sequence is cut down to CDR3 DNA, 45 bases in frame from base 1. Trimmed from V: 5 bases; trimmed from J: 5 bases; junction bases lacking a gene match: 6. The library was made by the immunoSEQ multiplex PCR assay. A mixture of 60 forward primers for TCR Vbeta segments and 13 reverse primers for TCR Jbeta segments was used in the multiplex PCR. The CDR3 region of rearranged TCR beta genes was amplified from genomic DNA with a multiplex PCR assay. The Illumina HiSeq System was used to sequence the amplified TCR beta libraries as 87-base-pair reads. The published analysis was carried out like this. A later analysis tallied roughly 80 million unique TCR beta chains across the 610 or so repertoires, and some 10 million of those chains were shared by two or more donors. To remove PCR and sequencing errors, raw reads were error-corrected and collapsed into unique sequences using a nearest-neighbor algorithm that merged closely related sequences. To assign V, D and J gene segments, CDR3 sequences were aligned to IMGT reference sequences. For a sequence to be retained, at least a six-nucleotide match to both a V gene segment and a J gene segment was required. Rearrangements were classified as productive when the CDR3 lacked stop codons and remained in frame with V and J, and all other rearrangements were classified as non-productive. Following IMGT convention, CDR3 was defined as the stretch from the second conserved V-encoded cysteine to the conserved J-encoded phenylalanine. The earlier analysis of about 570 of the donors excluded any sequence lacking an unambiguous match to a single V gene segment. In an earlier analysis of 587 of the donors, V segments were called functional above 56.7% productive rearrangements and were called segregating when the between-donor standard deviation exceeded 5%. A statistical classification framework was built for diagnosing cytomegalovirus status from the catalog of TCR beta chain sequences. V and J gene assignment, in a later analysis, came from comparing TCR nucleotide sequences with IMGT/GENE-DB human TR gene sequences. A later analysis assigned CDR3 sequences and most-parsimonious VDJ recombination scenarios with the TCRdist pipeline. In a later analysis, each TCR beta chain was defined by its CDR3 amino acid sequence together with its V-gene family, and reads lacking a unique V-gene family were excluded. In a later analysis, 500 to 650 highly shared, low-generation-probability nucleotide sequences were removed to address suspected cross-contamination and a sequencing artifact. A later analysis calculated a clonal expansion index for each public chain from normalized within-repertoire ranks of inferred template counts. A later analysis computed generation probabilities with a VDJ recombination model fitted to out-of-frame rearrangements, and checked the results against IGoR. In a later analysis, TCR-TCR, TCR-HLA and TCR-CMV co-occurrence was scored with hypergeometric tests, and a repertoire-size bias correction was applied to TCR pairs. To estimate false discovery rates, a later analysis permuted the HLA or CMV assignments 20 times. A later analysis grouped co-occurring TCRs with DBSCAN, adding TCRdist sequence similarity when clustering within HLA-allele-positive subsets. Repertoires with fewer than 30,000 or more than 120,000 public chains were left out of co-occurrence clustering, as were about 5 repertoires with anomalous nucleotide sharing. This is the immuneACCESS table as TCRdb keeps it, with only in-frame sequences that have V and J called. A part of the clones is gone; compared with another copy, unresolved V genes explain less than half, and the rest is unexplained. V, J and clone size are taken as reported in that table, and D and trimming were inferred from the DNA itself. Counted in this sample were 100,000 to 150,000 clones; 60% to 75% of them appeared once. The ten largest clonotypes hold roughly 4% of the sample.

In regard to this clone: The antigen it recognizes is unknown. Per-base quality was not reported, and no clone a single base away is much larger than it.

Sequencing was performed on PBMCs. The V and J segments used are TRBV5-6 and TRBJ2-3, with 12 junctional bases fitting TRBD2. The clonotype was recovered from a woman between 45 and 65 years old in good health and CMV-seropositive. The base sequence is TGTGCCAGCAGTCGACTAGCGGGGGTACTAGATACGCAGTATTTT. This translates into CASSRLAGVLDTQYF.